Below are 27 T cell receptor beta chains sequenced from a single sample in a study of tumor-infiltrating lymphocytes in primary liver carcinoma. Researchers generated TCR beta cDNA from around 510 ng of total RNA, relying on a constant-region primer. Researchers made the TCR beta libraries by running three nested multiplex PCR rounds with slightly modified ARM-PCR. The first two PCR rounds, roughly 11 cycles each, used TRBV1-TRBV30 forward primers and a C-beta reverse primer. One entry per CDR3 protein, called by TCRdb with MiXCR from the multiplex PCR reads. This sample carries about 320,000 distinct CDR3 sequences, approximately 65% of them seen once, and the ten largest clones take roughly 9%. Blood RNA was derived from unsorted whole blood, and germline DNA was extracted too. Material for sequencing was peripheral blood. These receptors were taken from a man in his forties or fifties with primary liver carcinoma and hepatitis B virus infection.

The chain employs TRBV29-1 and TRBJ2-3; no clear D gene. CDR1 and CDR2 from the germline V gene are SQVTM and ANQGSEA. Trimming removed 3 bases at V and 12 bases at J, with 19 bases between. The CDR3 is made up of 13 amino acids. CDR3: CSVEAESTDAQYF. The CDR3 DNA reads TGCAGCGTTGAGGCAGAAAGCACAGATGCACAGTATTTT.

The chain is built from TRBV30 and TRBJ1-4; 7 nucleotides agree with TRBD1. The CDR3 contains 13 residues. V was pared by 3 bases and J by 7 bases, with 5 bases of the junction left unmatched. CDR1 GTSNPN and CDR2 SVGIG come from the germline V gene (reference sequence). The CDR3 nucleotides are TGTGCCTGGAGCGGGGACAGTAGTGAAAAACTGTTTTTT. It is translated as CAWSGDSSEKLFF.

A word on this clonotype: It is likely a read error, because the conserved phenylalanine at the end of the CDR3 is missing. Because the CDR3's place on the DNA is in doubt, the DNA is left out and the CDR3 is given as listed by TCRdb. The rearrangement links TRBV10-3 to TRBJ2-7. Germline CDR1 ENHRY, CDR2 SYGVKD. Counting both end residues, the CDR3 totals 12 amino acids. The CDR3 sequence is CAISGLNYERYL.

Turning to this clonotype: A much larger clone differs by one base, so this may be a read error. The J gene is TRBJ1-2, the V gene TRBV6-5; no definite D call. The CDR3 has 13 amino acids. Per germline, CDR1 MNHEY and CDR2 SVGAGI. V lost 2 bases to trimming and J lost 1 base, with 5 bases between them. CDR3 nucleotides: TGTGCCAGCAGTTACGACGTTAACTATGGCTACACCTTC. It yields the protein CASSYDVNYGYTF.

Turning to this clonotype: Compared with germline, one end of the junction differs, possibly owing to a read error. The chain is built from TRBV7-8 and TRBJ1-1; no clear D gene. This CDR3 is 20 amino acids long. In germline, CDR1 is SGHVS, CDR2 FQNEAQ. CDR3 protein: CASSLATVSPVDWLGSEAFF. CDR3 coding DNA: TGTGCTAGCAGCTTAGCCACGGTCTCCCCGGTTGACTGGCTAGGCTCTGAAGCTTTCTTT. The whole variable domain, filled in from reference TRBV7-8 and TRBJ1-1, reads GAGVSQSPRYKVAKRGQDVALRCDPISGHVSLFWYQQALGQGPEFLTYFQNEAQLDKSGLPSDRFFAERPEGSVSTLKIQRTQQEDSAVYLCASSLATVSPVDWLGSEAFFGQGTRLTVV.

This clonotype was picked up a small number of times. V usage is TRBV13 and J usage is TRBJ2-3; 9 nucleotides match TRBD1. V shed 3 bases and J 2 bases; nucleotides not matched to a gene: 6. Germline-derived CDR1 and CDR2 are PRHDT and FYEKMQ (reference sequence). The CDR3 consists of 16 residues. CDR3 coding DNA: TGTGCCAGCAGCTTGCGACGGACAGGGGACACAGATACGCAGTATTTT. This encodes CASSLRRTGDTDTQYF.

The chain joins TRBV4-3 to TRBJ2-3, with TRBD2 identical over 8 bases. This CDR3 is 18 amino acids long. The ends lost 0 bases at V and 2 bases at J; junction bases unmatched: 10. Germline V gene sequence: CDR1 LGHNA, CDR2 YSLEER. As DNA, the CDR3 is TGCGCCAGCAGCCAAGAAGGTCAAGCGGGAGTGGTCACAGATACGCAGTATTTT. It is translated as CASSQEGQAGVVTDTQYF.

With respect to this clonotype: This could be a read error, since a much larger clone is one nucleotide away. The CDR3 does not close with the conserved phenylalanine or tryptophan, likely indicating a read error. J is TRBJ1-6 and V is TRBV6-1; D unresolved. This CDR3 comprises 13 residues. Trimming took off 3 bases at V and 6 bases at J, with 6 bases between the two ends. Germline V lookup: CDR1 MNHNS, CDR2 SASEGT. CDR3 region: CASSDSPNSPLHL. In nucleotides, the CDR3 is TGTGCCAGCAGTGACTCTCCTAATTCACCCCTCCACTTG.

This clonotype showed up just a few times. The genes are TRBV5-1 and TRBJ2-1, with 8 nucleotides matching TRBD2. V gave up 5 bases and J gave up 9 bases; unmatched junction bases: 10. There are 14 residues in the CDR3. Germline assignment: CDR1 SGHRS and CDR2 YFSETQ. Here the CDR3 reads CASSSSGSYGEQFF. In DNA, the CDR3 is TGCGCCAGCAGTTCCAGCGGGAGTTATGGTGAGCAGTTCTTC.

This clonotype has more than one count but fewer than ten. The germline gene is not matched at one end of the junction; a read error may be the cause. The V gene is TRBV11-3, the J gene TRBJ1-2, with no clear D. The CDR3 runs to 15 residues. In germline, CDR1 is SGHNT, CDR2 YENEEA. In DNA form, the CDR3 reads TGTGCCAGGAGCCCCCAGGCCCCCAGTAACTATGGCTACATCTTC. Its translation: CARSPQAPSNYGYIF.

Concerning this clonotype itself: This may arise from a read error, as a much more abundant clone is one base away. This chain uses TRBV6-6 with TRBJ2-1, with D perhaps being TRBD1 or TRBD2 (5 bases each). In germline, CDR1 is MNHNY, CDR2 SVGAGI (reference sequence). CDR3 length: 15 amino acids. V was trimmed by 6 bases and J by 10 bases, leaving 22 bases between them. CDR3 bases: TGTGCCAGCAGCCCCGACAGTCTAGCCTTCAAAGAGCAGTTCTTC. Amino acids: CASSPDSLAFKEQFF.

As concerns this clonotype: A read error may be the cause here, since a much bigger clone is one base away. This chain joins TRBV4-2 and TRBJ2-5; TRBD2 agrees at 7 bases. The CDR3 is made up of 15 amino acids. The germline gives CDR1 LGHNA, CDR2 YNFKEQ. V lost 1 base and J lost 5; bases outside the gene matches: 7. CDR3: CASSQVRGVGETQYF. CDR3 sequence (DNA): TGTGCCAGCAGCCAAGTACGGGGGGTGGGGGAGACCCAGTACTTC.

Comment on this clonotype: A read error may explain this, as a much larger clone is one base away. CDR3 residues: CASSLPRGQGQETQYF. The CDR3 DNA reads TGTGCCAGCAGCCTACCGAGGGGACAGGGACAAGAGACCCAGTACTTC. The chain has TRBV5-4 and TRBJ2-5; 9 nucleotides align to TRBD1. Germline assignment: CDR1 SGHNT and CDR2 YYREEE (reference sequence). The CDR3 contains 16 residues. V was clipped by 4 bases and J by 2 bases; unmatched bases: 9.

This chain joins TRBV6-1 and TRBJ2-5, with D hard to call. Trimming removed 8 bases at V and 4 bases at J, with 8 bases between. Germline V gene data show CDR1 as MNHNS and CDR2 as SASEGT. CDR3 length: 11 residues. CDR3 residues: CASAPAETQYF. In DNA form, the CDR3 reads TGTGCCAGCGCTCCCGCAGAGACCCAGTACTTC.

Note on this clonotype: The conserved phenylalanine or tryptophan is not found at the CDR3 terminus, so this likely reflects a read error. The chain recombines TRBV11-3 with TRBJ2-2; TRBD1 aligns across 8 bases. The CDR3 consists of 14 residues. Germline values: CDR1 SGHNT, CDR2 YENEEA. The CDR3 here is CASSPQGANGELFS. CDR3 DNA sequence: TGTGCTAGCAGCCCCCAGGGGGCAAATGGGGAGCTGTTTTCT.

As for this clonotype: This may arise from a read error, as a much more abundant clone is one base away. The J gene is TRBJ2-6, the V gene TRBV12-3 or TRBV12-4; maybe TRBD1 (5 bases). CDR3 length: 19 residues. Between the trimmed V and J ends, which lost 5 bases and 1 base, there was a span of 21 bases. This CDR3 is CASSPLQGLSLSGANVLTF. The DNA for the CDR3 is TGTGCCAGCAGTCCCCTGCAGGGCTTGTCATTATCTGGGGCCAACGTCCTGACTTTC.

On this clonotype itself: This could be a read error, since a much larger clone is one nucleotide away. The J gene is TRBJ2-7, the V gene TRBV14, with D possibly matching TRBD2 (6 bases). The CDR3 length is 13 residues. Germline V gene lookup returns CDR1 SGHDN and CDR2 FVKESK. V shed 4 bases and J shed 6 bases, with 13 bases lying between them. The CDR3 spells CASSPYLGGEQYF. For the CDR3, the DNA is TGTGCCAGCAGCCCGTATCTGGGGGGCGAGCAGTACTTC.

Concerning this clonotype: A clone one base away is much larger, so this may be a read error. This chain joins TRBV6-1 and TRBJ2-1; possible D gene TRBD2, 6 bases. Germline V gives CDR1 MNHNS, CDR2 SASEGT. CDR3 length: 12 amino acids. The CDR3 nucleotides are TGTGCCAGCAGTGAAGTGGAGACTAGACAGATCTTC. Protein product: CASSEVETRQIF.

This clonotype was counted many times. The rearrangement joins TRBV29-1 to TRBJ2-1; 7 nucleotides align to TRBD1. The V segment lost 7 bases and the J segment 7 bases; nucleotides outside the gene matches: 4. The CDR3 runs to 11 residues. Germline V lookup: CDR1 SQVTM, CDR2 ANQGSEA. The CDR3 loop reads CSGLRGNEQFF. The CDR3 DNA follows: TGCAGCGGGCTCAGGGGGAATGAGCAGTTCTTC.

The V gene is TRBV10-3, the J gene TRBJ2-1, with D tentatively TRBD2 (5 bases). The CDR3 consists of 14 residues. The germline gives CDR1 ENHRY, CDR2 SYGVKD. The V end was cut by 6 bases, the J end by 0 bases, with 9 bases between. The CDR3 protein is CAIRGAASYNEQFF. The CDR3 DNA is TGTGCCATCAGGGGAGCGGCCTCCTACAATGAGCAGTTCTTC.

This clonotype showed up many times. CDR3 in amino acids: CASSSLRTGQNIQYF. The CDR3 DNA reads as TGTGCCAGCAGCTCATTGAGGACAGGGCAAAACATTCAGTACTTC. V usage is TRBV11-2 and J usage is TRBJ2-4, with 8 bases fitting TRBD1. Looked up from germline, CDR1 is SGHAT and CDR2 is FQNNGV. CDR3 length equals 15 residues. V shed 4 bases, J shed 5 bases, and the junction held 7 bases outside the gene matches.

This clonotype was recorded at least ten times. The rearrangement joins TRBV4-2 to TRBJ1-2; D gene ambiguous. Per the germline V gene, CDR1 is LGHNA and CDR2 is YNFKEQ. The V end was cut by 0 bases, the J end by 5 bases, with 7 bases between. The CDR3 runs to 13 residues. As DNA, the CDR3 is TGTGCCAGCAGCCAAGATGGCTCTTATGGCTACACCTTC. This translates into CASSQDGSYGYTF.

On this clonotype: This sequence may be a read error, since a much larger clone differs from it by one base. The DNA of the CDR3 is TGCAACGCCGGGGCCTCAGGCGAGACCCAGTACTTC. Amino acids: CNAGASGETQYF. The chain couples TRBV29-1 to TRBJ2-5, with D perhaps given as TRBD1 or TRBD2 (5 bases each). There are 12 residues in the CDR3. In germline, CDR1 is SQVTM, CDR2 ANQGSEA.

Remarks on this clonotype: Its ends do not fully match the called genes, so a read error is possible. The rearrangement uses TRBV11-2 and TRBJ1-1; D unresolved. The germline CDR1 and CDR2 sequences are SGHAT and FQNNGV. There are 13 residues in the CDR3. CDR3 DNA sequence: TGTGCCAGCAGCTTAGCGAGGAACACTGAAGCTTGCTTT. Its protein product is CASSLARNTEACF.

Points on this clonotype: The junction departs from germline at one end; a sequencing error may be responsible. This rearrangement joins TRBV6-2 or TRBV6-3 to TRBJ2-1, with D perhaps matching TRBD2 (6 bases). The length of the CDR3 is 13 residues. Germline-derived CDR1 and CDR2 are MNHEY and SVGEGT. The CDR3 protein is CASSYGGTNEQSF. The CDR3 bases are TGTGCCAGCAGTTACGGGGGGACCAATGAGCAGTCCTTC.

The chain links TRBV11-3 to TRBJ2-3, with D possibly TRBD1 on 6 matching bases. Per the germline V gene, CDR1 is SGHNT and CDR2 is YENEEA. The CDR3 loop spans 14 amino acids. The ends were cut back, 8 bases at V and 1 base at J, with 13 bases in the middle. This CDR3 reads CASGHRTGTDTQYF. In DNA form, the CDR3 reads TGTGCCAGCGGCCATCGGACAGGCACAGATACGCAGTATTTT.

As for this clonotype: The CDR3 ends on some other residue instead of the conserved phenylalanine or tryptophan, so this is likely a read error. The chain uses TRBV6-2 or TRBV6-3 and TRBJ1-2; a possible D gene is TRBD1 (5 bases). The CDR3 has 13 residues. Germline V lookup: CDR1 MNHEY, CDR2 SVGEGT. Between the trimmed V and J ends, which lost 5 bases and 2 bases, there was a span of 9 bases. CDR3 amino acids: CASSQGGNYGYTV. In DNA form, the CDR3 reads TGTGCCAGCAGTCAGGGCGGGAACTATGGCTACACCGTC.